Shown below are 18 T cell receptor beta chains from a single sample sequenced in a study of cytotoxic CD8 clonotypes in ibrutinib-treated CLL. Profiled with immunoSEQ multiplex PCR; TCRdb holds only in-frame clones, not every one. The repertoire includes 160,000 or so clones, 84% of them detected once, and 4.6% sits in the top ten. The starting material was PBMCs, obtained after 24 months of ibrutinib treatment. The receptor set was obtained from a human donor with chronic lymphocytic leukemia.

About this clone itself: At one end, the junction sequence differs from germline, possibly due to a read error. The rearrangement links TRBV7-9 to TRBJ2-5, with D perhaps TRBD1 (5 bases). Germline V gene sequence: CDR1 SEHNR, CDR2 FQNEAQ (reference sequence). This CDR3 spans 15 amino acids. The CDR3 DNA reads TGCGCCAGCAGCTCCGGACAAGGGATTGTGGAGACCCAGTACTTC. Translation gives CASSSGQGIVETQYF.

The chain has TRBV6-6 and TRBJ1-2, with D maybe TRBD1 (6 bases). Germline V gene data show CDR1 as MNHNY and CDR2 as SVGAGI (reference sequence). CDR3 size: 15 residues. V was trimmed by 0 bases and J by 7 bases, leaving 15 bases between them. CDR3 region: CASSYSDPARGGYTF. CDR3 nucleotide sequence: TGTGCCAGCAGTTACTCGGACCCCGCCAGGGGTGGCTACACCTTC.

The sample holds one count of this clone. The J gene is TRBJ2-3, the V gene TRBV5-4; TRBD1 matches 8 bases. Per the germline V gene, CDR1 is SGHNT and CDR2 is YYREEE (reference sequence). The ends lost 2 bases at V and 3 bases at J; junction bases unmatched: 2. The CDR3 has 14 amino acids. CDR3 DNA sequence: TGTGCCAGCAGCTTCAGACAGGGGACAGATACGCAGTATTTT. Translated, it gives CASSFRQGTDTQYF.

CDR3 DNA: TGTGCCAGCAGTGAAGAAGAGGGGCGAGGCTCCTACAATGAGCAGTTCTTC. This translates into CASSEEEGRGSYNEQFF. The chain is built from TRBV2 and TRBJ2-1; D may be TRBD1 or TRBD2 (5 bases each). Trimming shortened V by 1 base and J by 0 bases, and 13 bases separated the two germline ends. This CDR3 has 17 residues. Germline CDR1 SNHLY, CDR2 FYNNEI.

The genes are TRBV12-5 and TRBJ2-1; TRBD2 matches at 7 bases. This CDR3 has 16 amino acids. V trimming: 0 bases; J trimming: 7 bases; junction bases outside the gene matches: 9. Per germline, CDR1 LGHNT and CDR2 FRNRAP. Here the CDR3 reads CASGLVLGEGGNEQFF. As DNA, the CDR3 is TGTGCTAGTGGTTTGGTACTGGGGGAGGGCGGGAATGAGCAGTTCTTC.

The genes are TRBV7-2 and TRBJ2-7, with D tentatively TRBD2 (5 bases). From germline, CDR1 is SGHTA and CDR2 FQGNSA. This CDR3 has 15 residues. Trimming removed 4 bases at V and 4 bases at J, with 17 bases between. CDR3: CASSSPTGVRYEQYF. The CDR3 DNA reads TGTGCCAGCAGCTCACCCACCGGGGTTCGATACGAGCAGTACTTC. The full variable domain, rest sourced from reference TRBV7-2 and TRBJ2-7, is GAGVSQSPSNKVTEKGKDVELRCDPISGHTALYWYRQSLGQGLEFLIYFQGNSAPDKSGLPSDRFSAERTGGSVSTLTIQRTQQEDSAVYLCASSSPTGVRYEQYFGPGTRLTVT.

This rearrangement joins TRBV9 to TRBJ2-7; 13 bases align to TRBD2. V was pared by 3 bases and J by 9 bases, with 9 bases of the junction left unmatched. This CDR3 comprises 15 residues. Germline lookup yields CDR1 SGDLS and CDR2 YYNGEE. The chain's CDR3 is CASSAEEGLAGMQYF. In DNA, the CDR3 is TGTGCCAGCAGCGCCGAGGAGGGACTAGCGGGAATGCAGTACTTC.

This clone was observed a few times. The rearrangement joins TRBV7-2 to TRBJ2-2; 13 bases are a match to TRBD2. The V gene end was trimmed by 6 bases and the J gene end by 4 bases; junction bases not matched to a gene: 5. Germline-derived CDR1 and CDR2 are SGHTA and FQGNSA. CDR3 length equals 16 residues. The CDR3 loop reads CASRRGLAGATGELFF. As DNA, the CDR3 is TGTGCCAGCAGGCGCGGACTAGCGGGAGCCACCGGGGAGCTGTTTTTT.

The J gene is TRBJ1-1, the V gene TRBV19; D remains ambiguous. Per germline, CDR1 LNHDA and CDR2 SQIVND (reference sequence). V gave up 3 bases and J gave up 4 bases, with 15 bases separating them. The CDR3 has 15 residues. Here the CDR3 reads CASSIGFQEGTEAFF. CDR3 nucleotides: TGTGCCAGTAGTATCGGTTTTCAGGAGGGCACTGAAGCTTTCTTT.

V is TRBV28 and J is TRBJ1-4; D not certain. Between the trimmed V and J ends, which lost 3 bases and 7 bases, there was a span of 12 bases. CDR3 size: 14 residues. The germline V gene encodes CDR1 MDHEN and CDR2 SYDVKM. The CDR3 region is CASSLVGSGEKLFF. In DNA, the CDR3 is TGTGCCAGCAGTTTGGTGGGCTCAGGTGAAAAACTGTTTTTT.

V usage is TRBV7-2 and J usage is TRBJ2-1; D possibly corresponds to TRBD2 (6 bases). V was cut by 1 base and J by 6 bases, with 19 bases left in between. The CDR3 consists of 17 residues. Germline V gene data show CDR1 as SGHTA and CDR2 as FQGNSA. The CDR3 bases are TGTGCCAGCAGCTTAGAAGGGCGCGGGACTTTAACCAATGAGCAGTTCTTC. It specifies CASSLEGRGTLTNEQFF.

This clone showed up just a few times. This specimen includes other DNA sequences encoding the same CDR3. This sequence joins TRBV7-2 and TRBJ2-7, with no clear D. This CDR3 has 12 amino acids. Germline V lookup: CDR1 SGHTA, CDR2 FQGNSA. Between the trimmed V and J ends, which lost 1 base and 3 bases, there was a span of 4 bases. In DNA, the CDR3 is TGTGCCAGCAGCTTAGGGGTCTACGAGCAGTACTTC. This translates into CASSLGVYEQYF.

V and J are TRBV7-3 and TRBJ2-7; possible D gene TRBD2, 6 bases. Germline V gene lookup returns CDR1 SGHTA and CDR2 FQGTGA. Trimming pared 5 bases from V and 5 bases from J, leaving 16 bases between. The CDR3 extends over 14 amino acids. CDR3 DNA sequence: TGTGCCAGCAGCACGGACTACCCTTCTAACGAGCAGTACTTC. This sequence encodes CASSTDYPSNEQYF.

The genes are TRBV19 and TRBJ2-2; D possibly corresponds to TRBD1 (5 bases). The CDR3 extends over 16 amino acids. V shed 7 bases and J shed 1 base, with 16 bases lying between them. Germline V CDR1 and CDR2: LNHDA, SQIVND (reference sequence). Written as DNA, the CDR3 is TGTGCCAGTAAGGGGTACGGCCGGCTGAACACCGGGGAGCTGTTTTTT. It specifies CASKGYGRLNTGELFF.

This clone turned up a few times. The rearrangement joins TRBV5-1 to TRBJ1-1, with 7 bases matching TRBD1. The junction had 9 bases not matched to a gene; V was cut back by 5 bases and J by 5 bases. The germline CDR1 and CDR2 sequences are SGHRS and YFSETQ. The CDR3 is 14 residues long. This CDR3 reads CASRLAGGNTEAFF. CDR3 nucleotide sequence: TGCGCCAGCAGACTTGCAGGGGGAAATACTGAAGCTTTCTTT.

The chain links TRBV4-1 to TRBJ1-2; the D is unclear. V dropped 1 base and J dropped 7 bases, with 7 bases sitting between them. The CDR3 covers 12 residues. Germline assignment: CDR1 MGHRA and CDR2 YSYEKL. CDR3 in DNA: TGCGCCAGCAGCCAAGGAAATGCTGGCTACACCTTC. Protein sequence: CASSQGNAGYTF.

The chain couples TRBV5-5 to TRBJ1-5; 7 nucleotides align to TRBD1. The V and J ends lost 4 bases and 3 bases, in that order; junction bases with no gene match: 4. CDR3 length equals 14 residues. Germline CDR1 and CDR2: SGHKS and YYEKEE (reference sequence). The DNA for the CDR3 is TGTGCCAGCAGCAGCGGGACAGTCAATCAGCCCCAGCATTTT. It specifies CASSSGTVNQPQHF. The full variable domain, completed using reference TRBV5-5 and TRBJ1-5, is DAGVTQSPTHLIKTRGQQVTLRCSPISGHKSVSWYQQVLGQGPQFIFQYYEKEERGRGNFPDRFSARQFPNYSSELNVNALLLGDSALYLCASSSGTVNQPQHFGDGTRLSIL.

This chain uses TRBV12-5 with TRBJ2-7; the D gene is possibly TRBD2 (7 bases). Trimming shortened V by 3 bases and J by 5 bases, and 14 bases separated the two germline ends. The CDR3 runs to 14 residues. Per germline, CDR1 LGHNT and CDR2 FRNRAP. The CDR3 nucleotides read TGTGCTAGTGGTTTTGGGGGGGCCACGGACGAGCAGTACTTC. This codes for CASGFGGATDEQYF. The whole variable domain, remainder taken from reference TRBV12-5 and TRBJ2-7, is DARVTQTPRHKVTEMGQEVTMRCQPILGHNTVFWYRQTMMQGLELLAYFRNRAPLDDSGMPKDRFSAEMPDATLATLKIQPSEPRDSAVYFCASGFGGATDEQYFGPGTRLTVT.